The 15 T cell receptor beta chains below come from one sample, sequenced in a study of OX40 agonist ivuxolimab in advanced cancers. Data came from immunoSEQ multiplex PCR; TCRdb stores just in-frame clones and leaves some out. The sample contains roughly 35,000 clones, approximately 82% of which appear only once. This specimen was CD4+ or CD8+ T cells sorted from blood, taken in a trial of the OX40 agonist ivuxolimab. The receptors were gathered from an adult with an advanced solid tumor such as melanoma, head and neck, liver or kidney cancer.

CDR3 nucleotides: TGTGCCAGCAGCGTAGTTGGGGGGCCCACCGGGGAGCTGTTTTTT. Protein product: CASSVVGGPTGELFF. V and J are TRBV9 and TRBJ2-2; D possibly uses TRBD1 or TRBD2 (6 bases each). Trimming stripped 0 bases from V and 4 bases from J, with 10 bases between. The germline gives CDR1 SGDLS, CDR2 YYNGEE. The CDR3 covers 15 residues.

V and J are TRBV5-1 and TRBJ2-2; 9 bases map to TRBD2. The ends lost 5 bases at V and 0 bases at J; junction bases unmatched: 8. The CDR3 loop spans 17 amino acids. CDR1 is SGHRS, CDR2 YFSETQ, per germline. CDR3 in DNA: TGCGCCAGCAGGGGGCCCATAGCGGGGGCGAACACCGGGGAGCTGTTTTTT. It yields the protein CASRGPIAGANTGELFF.

The V call is TRBV11-2, the J call TRBJ1-1; possibly TRBD1 for D (5 bases). The length of the CDR3 is 12 residues. Germline loops: CDR1 SGHAT, CDR2 FQNNGV. The V gene lost 5 bases and the J gene lost 6 bases, with 10 bases spanning the gap. The CDR3 DNA reads as TGTGCCAGCAGCCTTCCGGGGCCTGAAGCTTTCTTT. Protein product: CASSLPGPEAFF.

The sample holds one count of this clone. V and J are TRBV6-6 and TRBJ1-1; D uncertain. Trimming pared 8 bases from V and 5 bases from J, leaving 12 bases between. This CDR3 region has 12 residues. Germline CDR1 reads MNHNY; CDR2 reads SVGAGI (reference sequence). CDR3 sequence (DNA): TGTGCCAGCTTGATAACGGGGACTGAAGCTTTCTTT. Its translation: CASLITGTEAFF.

The genes are TRBV5-3 and TRBJ1-6; the D gene is possibly TRBD1 (5 bases). TRBV5-3 is given ORF status, its function remaining uncertain. The length of the CDR3 is 16 residues. Trimming pared 5 bases from V and 9 bases from J, leaving 21 bases between. CDR3 region: CARRKGPGRVSSPLHF. The CDR3 nucleotides are TGTGCCAGAAGAAAGGGACCGGGACGGGTAAGTTCACCCCTCCACTTT.

This chain connects TRBV11-2 to TRBJ2-7; weak D call: TRBD1 (5 bases). Germline CDR1 is SGHAT and CDR2 is FQNNGV. This CDR3 is 13 amino acids long. Trimming took 0 bases from V and 6 from J, leaving 9 bases between them. CDR3 in DNA: TGTGCCAGCAGCTTAGATTGGGGCCTCGAGCAGTACTTC. The encoded protein is CASSLDWGLEQYF. Based on the CDR3 plus reference TRBV11-2 and TRBJ2-7, the full variable domain is EAGVAQSPRYKIIEKRQSVAFWCNPISGHATLYWYQQILGQGPKLLIQFQNNGVVDDSQLPKDRFSAERLKGVDSTLKIQPAKLEDSAVYLCASSLDWGLEQYFGPGTRLTVT.

This clone was detected a few times. This chain uses TRBV30 with TRBJ1-1; D call uncertain. Germline CDR1 and CDR2: GTSNPN and SVGIG (reference sequence). CDR3 size: 13 residues. Trimming left V 0 bases short and J 1 base short, with 6 bases between. DNA of the CDR3: TGTGCCTGGAGTGTAGGGCCGAACACTGAAGCTTTCTTT. Amino acid sequence: CAWSVGPNTEAFF.

The V gene is TRBV28, the J gene TRBJ2-1; TRBD2 matches at 11 bases. Germline loops: CDR1 MDHEN, CDR2 SYDVKM. The CDR3 is 16 residues long. The trim removed 1 base at V and 8 bases at J, leaving 7 bases unmatched. CDR3 residues: CASSLSTSGSGYEQFF. The CDR3 DNA follows: TGTGCCAGCAGTTTATCTACTAGCGGGAGTGGGTATGAGCAGTTCTTC.

The V gene is TRBV5-4, the J gene TRBJ1-1, with 12 bases matching TRBD1. The CDR3 loop spans 14 amino acids. After removal of 4 bases from V and 6 bases from J, the junction contained 4 bases not matched to a gene. The germline gives CDR1 SGHNT, CDR2 YYREEE (reference sequence). CDR3 region: CASSAGQGAPEAFF. CDR3 DNA: TGTGCCAGCAGCGCGGGACAGGGGGCCCCTGAAGCTTTCTTT. Full variable domain (remainder filled in from reference TRBV5-4 and TRBJ1-1): ETGVTQSPTHLIKTRGQQVTLRCSSQSGHNTVSWYQQALGQGPQFIFQYYREEENGRGNFPPRFSGLQFPNYSSELNVNALELDDSALYLCASSAGQGAPEAFFGQGTRLTVV.

On this clone: One end of the junction does not line up with germline, which may come from a read error. V and J are TRBV2 and TRBJ2-3; no clear D gene. The CDR3 is 14 residues long. The germline V gene encodes CDR1 SNHLY and CDR2 FYNNEI. The CDR3 spells CAISRTEHTDTQYF. CDR3 sequence (DNA): TGTGCCATCAGTCGGACGGAGCACACAGATACGCAGTATTTT.

This sequence joins TRBV30 and TRBJ1-5; no clear D. This CDR3 region has 13 residues. CDR1 and CDR2 (germline): GTSNPN, SVGIG (reference sequence). Trimming cost V 3 bases and J 2 bases, with 8 bases left between them. CDR3 loop: CAWRPPGNQPQHF. CDR3 coding DNA: TGTGCCTGGAGGCCTCCCGGCAATCAGCCCCAGCATTTT.

The chain combines TRBV7-2 with TRBJ2-2; no clear D. Germline CDR1 SGHTA, CDR2 FQGNSA. The CDR3 is made up of 15 amino acids. Trimming took off 5 bases at V and 2 bases at J, with 12 bases between the two ends. The CDR3 DNA sequence: TGTGCCAGCAGCAGACAATCGATCAACACCGGGGAGCTGTTTTTT. Amino acid sequence: CASSRQSINTGELFF.

The V and J genes are TRBV7-9 and TRBJ2-5; 9 nucleotides agree with TRBD1. CDR1 is SEHNR and CDR2 is FQNEAQ in the germline V gene (reference sequence). After removal of 3 bases from V and 5 bases from J, the junction contained 13 bases not matched to a gene. The CDR3 has 17 residues. The chain's CDR3 is CASSFGHLTGGGETQYF. CDR3 DNA sequence: TGTGCCAGCAGCTTTGGTCACCTGACAGGGGGAGGTGAGACCCAGTACTTC.

The V gene is TRBV6-1, the J gene TRBJ2-1, with D unresolved. The CDR3 length is 12 residues. The germline gives CDR1 MNHNS, CDR2 SASEGT. Trimming cost V 4 bases and J 14 bases, with 15 bases left between them. The CDR3 is CASSGFRVGEFF. The CDR3, as DNA: TGTGCCAGCAGTGGGTTTAGGGTTGGGGAGTTCTTC.

This clone was recorded a few times. The CDR3 is CASSLAGRSYSPLHF. The CDR3, as DNA: TGTGCCAGCAGTCTAGCGGGACGGAGTTATTCACCCCTCCACTTT. The rearrangement links TRBV6-5 to TRBJ1-6, with a tentative D call TRBD1 (5 bases). The CDR3 has 15 residues. Germline V gene lookup returns CDR1 MNHEY and CDR2 SVGAGI. V lost 5 bases and J lost 8, with 16 bases in between.